This T cell receptor beta chain stems from a study of molecular identifiers for immune sequencing clone quantification. The study, taken as a whole, reports: In cases of identical TCR molecules sharing a barcode, highly expanded clone sizes could be underestimated. Researchers reportedly could pick up spiked Jurkat TCR RNA from one cell mixed into one million naive cells.

In its sample, this clonotype is medium-sized. Its matching antigen is unknown. At one boundary the junction diverges from the germline segment, which might be a read error. Naive CD8 T cells were FACS-sorted by CD8+CD4-CCR7+CD45RA+ markers. TCRdb re-called the PCR reads with MiXCR, one entry per CDR3 protein. The top ten hold more than 1.1% of the sample, which has 7,500 to 10,000 distinct CDR3 sequences, approximately 19% seen once. The sequence derives from a human donor in good health. Some libraries in this study had Jurkat cell RNA spiked in. The sequenced sample was naive CD8+ T cells from blood, with Jurkat cell RNA spiked in. Subset of the sample: FACS-sorted CD8+CD4-CCR7+CD45RA+ naive T cells.

The CDR3 reads CASSSQAGSGVYEQYF. CDR3 bases: TGTGCCAGCAGTAGTCAGGCCGGGTCGGGGGTCTACGAGCAGTACTTC. V gene TRBV19 combines with J gene TRBJ2-7, with D possibly matching TRBD2 (6 bases). Per germline, CDR1 LNHDA and CDR2 SQIVND (reference sequence). The length of the CDR3 is 16 residues.